This TCR beta chain was captured in a study of blood T cell repertoires in COVID-19. Study context: Sites in the United States, Italy and Spain provided acute and convalescent COVID-19 samples.

V shed 3 bases and J shed 1 base, with 7 bases lying between them. The length of the CDR3 is 14 residues. Germline V gene lookup returns CDR1 SGHTA and CDR2 FQGNSA. Data came from immunoSEQ multiplex PCR; TCRdb stores just in-frame clones and leaves some out. The table includes just over 250,000 clones, about 80% detected once. This receptor was identified in a man between 25 and 39 years old with acute COVID-19. The gene calls are TRBV7-2 and TRBJ1-5, with D possibly matching TRBD1 (5 bases). Sequenced input: PBMCs or T cells enriched from blood (not recorded which). This CDR3 is CASSLGQSNQPQHF. DNA for the CDR3: TGTGCCAGCAGCTTGGGGCAGAGCAATCAGCCCCAGCATTTT.